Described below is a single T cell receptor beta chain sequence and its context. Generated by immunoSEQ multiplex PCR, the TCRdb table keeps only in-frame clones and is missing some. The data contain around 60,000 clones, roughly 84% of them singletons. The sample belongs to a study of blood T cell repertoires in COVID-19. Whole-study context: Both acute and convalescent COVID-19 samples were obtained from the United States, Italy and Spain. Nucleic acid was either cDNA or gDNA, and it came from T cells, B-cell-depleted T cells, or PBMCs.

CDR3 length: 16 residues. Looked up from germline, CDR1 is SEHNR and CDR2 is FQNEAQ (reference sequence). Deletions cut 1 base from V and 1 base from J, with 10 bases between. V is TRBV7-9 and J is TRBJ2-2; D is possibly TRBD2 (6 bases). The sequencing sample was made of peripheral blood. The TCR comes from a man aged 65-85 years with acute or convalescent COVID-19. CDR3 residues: CASSLDPGVNTGELFF. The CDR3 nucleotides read TGTGCCAGCAGCTTAGATCCGGGGGTGAACACCGGGGAGCTGTTTTTT.